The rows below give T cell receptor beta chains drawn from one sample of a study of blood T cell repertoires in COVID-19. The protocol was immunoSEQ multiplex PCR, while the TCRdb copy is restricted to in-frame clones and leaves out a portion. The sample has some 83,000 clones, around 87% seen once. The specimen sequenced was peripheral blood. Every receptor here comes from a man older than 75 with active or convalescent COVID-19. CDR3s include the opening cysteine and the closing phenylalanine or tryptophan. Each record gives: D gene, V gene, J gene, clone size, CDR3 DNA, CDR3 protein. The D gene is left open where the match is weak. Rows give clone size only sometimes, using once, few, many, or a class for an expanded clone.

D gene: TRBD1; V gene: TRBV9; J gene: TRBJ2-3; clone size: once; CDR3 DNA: TGTGCCAGCAGCCCGAGAACAGGGGGCGATACGCAGTATTTT; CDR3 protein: CASSPRTGGDTQYF
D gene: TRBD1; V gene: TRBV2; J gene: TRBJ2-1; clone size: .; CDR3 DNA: TGTGCCAGCAGGAGACAGGGCGGAATCTACAATGAGCAGTTCTTC; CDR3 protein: CASRRQGGIYNEQFF
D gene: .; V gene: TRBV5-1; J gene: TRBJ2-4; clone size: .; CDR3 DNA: TGCGCCAGCAGCTTGACTAGAGCCAAAAACATTCAGTACTTC; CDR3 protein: CASSLTRAKNIQYF
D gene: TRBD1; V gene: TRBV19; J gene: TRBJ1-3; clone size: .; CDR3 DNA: TGTGCCAGTTCGGGACAGGCAGATTCTGGAAACACCATATATTTT; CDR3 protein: CASSGQADSGNTIYF
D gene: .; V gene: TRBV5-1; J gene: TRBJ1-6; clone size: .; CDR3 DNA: TGCGCCAGCAGCGGGGGGTCGGGCAGAGATAATTCACCCCTCCACTTT; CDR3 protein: CASSGGSGRDNSPLHF
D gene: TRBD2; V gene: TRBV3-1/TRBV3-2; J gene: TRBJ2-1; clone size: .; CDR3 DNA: TGTGCCAGCAGCTGGACTAGCGGGAGACGGGATGAGCAGTTCTTC; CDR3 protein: CASSWTSGRRDEQFF
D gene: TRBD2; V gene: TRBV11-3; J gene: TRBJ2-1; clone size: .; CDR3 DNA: TGTGCCAGCAGCCCCGGTAGACTAGCAGCCTCCTACAATGAGCAGTTCTTC; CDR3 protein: CASSPGRLAASYNEQFF
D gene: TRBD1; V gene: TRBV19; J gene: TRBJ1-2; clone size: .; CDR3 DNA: TGTGCCAGTAGCCCGACAGGGACCCTCTATGGCTACACCTTC; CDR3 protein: CASSPTGTLYGYTF
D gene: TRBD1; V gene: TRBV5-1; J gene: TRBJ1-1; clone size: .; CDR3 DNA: TGCGCCAGCAGCTTGATCGGGCAGGGGGACACTGAAGCTTTCTTT; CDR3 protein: CASSLIGQGDTEAFF
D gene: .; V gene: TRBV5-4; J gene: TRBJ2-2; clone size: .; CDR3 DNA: TGTGCCAGCAGCTTCGGAGGAGGGGTCAGCACCGGGGAGCTGTTTTTT; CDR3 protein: CASSFGGGVSTGELFF
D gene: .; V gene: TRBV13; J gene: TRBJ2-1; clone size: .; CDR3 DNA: TGTGCCAGCAGCTTATTTGGGGGCCGAGTTAATGAGCAGTTCTTC; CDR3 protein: CASSLFGGRVNEQFF
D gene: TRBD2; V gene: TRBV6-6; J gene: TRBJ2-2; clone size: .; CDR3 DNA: TGTGCCAGCAGTTACCCGAGCGGGAGAGGAACCGGGGAGCTGTTTTTT; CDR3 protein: CASSYPSGRGTGELFF
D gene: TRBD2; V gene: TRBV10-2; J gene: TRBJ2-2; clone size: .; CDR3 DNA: TGCGCCAGCAGACTAGCGGGGACCGGGGAGCTGTTTTTT; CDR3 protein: CASRLAGTGELFF
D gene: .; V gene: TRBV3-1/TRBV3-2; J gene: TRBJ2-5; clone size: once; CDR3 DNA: TGTGCCAGCAGCAACCTCCCCGGGGTCCAAGAGACCCAGTACTTC; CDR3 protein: CASSNLPGVQETQYF
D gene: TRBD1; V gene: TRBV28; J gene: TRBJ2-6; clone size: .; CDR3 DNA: TGTGCCGCCTCAGGGGGCTTTGGGGCCAACGTCCTGACTTTC; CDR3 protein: CAASGGFGANVLTF
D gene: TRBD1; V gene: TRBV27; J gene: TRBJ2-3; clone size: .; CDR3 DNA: TGTGCCAGCAGTGGGACAGGGGGTTGGGATACGCAGTATTTT; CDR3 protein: CASSGTGGWDTQYF